The sequence of this T cell receptor beta chain was determined in a study of blood T cell repertoires in COVID-19 (TCRdb year 2020). About the investigation overall: The collaborator samples originated in the United States, Italy and Spain and spanned the acute and convalescent phases of COVID-19. HLA class I and class II types, where available, came from metadata supplied by the sample provider rather than from assay-based typing. Nearly every sample came with metadata listing a de-identified subject ID, COVID-19 status, age in years and sex. The repertoires were made available in a free public database intended to serve as a resource for research on the immune response to SARS-CoV-2. Deeply sampled blood TCRbeta repertoires from subjects exposed to, actively infected with, or recovered from COVID-19 were included in the dataset. The material from the prospective study consisted of cDNA or gDNA derived from T cells, B-cell-depleted T cells, or PBMCs. Samples came from the ongoing ImmuneRACE study (first 160 participants) plus 1,254 subjects from 6 global collaborators.

The immunoSEQ Assay, a bias-controlled multiplex PCR, was used to amplify TCRbeta CDR3 regions from genomic DNA. In the original analysis: The number of nucleated cells in each sample was estimated by amplification of reference gene primers within the assay. To quantify the absolute abundance of each unique TCRbeta CDR3 rearrangement, sequence reads were collapsed and filtered. For each sample, productive Simpson clonality was calculated by taking the square root of Simpson's diversity index across productive rearrangements. TCRdb holds this immuneACCESS table with in-frame rearrangements only. Some clones are missing; in checked studies, unresolved V genes explain under half, and the rest has no known cause. Clonal size and the V and J genes are those of that table, whereas D and trimming came from the DNA. Within this sample are some 430,000 clones, with less than 95% of them counted one time only. Under 0.7% of the sample is in the top ten clones.

Paper-wide results and their limitations: Clinical and demographic metadata were provided uncurated, with the amount varying by source and participant.

Concerning this clone itself: This clone's antigen is unknown. No qualities accompany the bases; no much larger clone lies one base away.

Enrolling through a virtual design, the prospective study's participants ranged in age from roughly 18 to 100 years and lived across approximately 25 United States geographic areas. To assign participants to cohorts, the prospective study relied on clinical history that participants themselves reported in a screening survey and a study questionnaire. Recovered participants in ImmuneRACE Cohort 3 were defined by two consecutive negative NP/OP PCR tests, clearance by a healthcare professional, or resolution of symptoms. Each participant in the prospective study had whole blood, serum and a nasopharyngeal or oropharyngeal swab collected by mobile phlebotomists. Participants in the prospective study had the option to provide additional blood draws and questionnaires over a 2-month period. Before DNA extraction, prospective study blood samples were shipped either frozen or at room temperature. Counted from cysteine to phenylalanine, this CDR3 has 17 amino acids. Just the 51-base CDR3 DNA is kept, in frame starting at base 1. Germline trimming amounts to 4 bases on V and 1 base on J, with 11 as the count of junction bases outside the gene matches. CDR1 and CDR2 were assigned from the germline V gene as KGHSH and LQKENI.

The receptor was isolated from a man between 18 and 29 years old who had recovered from COVID-19. The chain is encoded by TRBV18 joined to TRBJ1-1, and TRBD1 aligns with 8 junction nucleotides. Sample: PBMCs or T cells enriched from blood (not recorded which). The CDR3 protein is CASSQIEGGQGNTEAFF. Read as DNA, the sequence is TGTGCCAGCTCACAAATCGAAGGAGGACAGGGGAACACTGAAGCTTTCTTT.